Listed below are T cell receptor beta chains from one sample, sequenced in a study of identical twins. TCRdb recomputed calls from the 5' RACE reads with MiXCR, one row per CDR3 protein. The repertoire holds 750,000 to 950,000 distinct CDR3 sequences, approximately 13% seen once, with roughly 1.6% in the top ten. The same data also contributed to another study, on yellow fever vaccine responses in identical twins.

Sequencing input: PBMCs. The receptor source for this set is a woman between 18 and 29 years old in good health. Both conserved end residues are part of each CDR3. The D gene is left open where the match is weak. Clone size is not always given. Where it is, it says once, few, many or a class for expanded clones.

V: TRBV20-1
size: few
J: TRBJ2-3
D: NA
CDR3: CSARGVTSTDTQYF
DNA: TGCAGTGCCAGAGGGGTTACTAGCACAGATACGCAGTATTTT

V: TRBV4-1
size: NA
J: TRBJ1-4
D: TRBD1
CDR3: CASSQLTGLREKLFF
DNA: TGCGCCAGCAGCCAATTGACAGGGCTGAGGGAAAAACTGTTTTTT

V: TRBV24-1
size: NA
J: TRBJ2-5
D: TRBD2
CDR3: CATSDGTSGRETQYF
DNA: TGTGCCACCAGTGATGGGACTAGCGGGCGCGAGACCCAGTACTTC

V: TRBV18
size: few
J: TRBJ2-1
D: NA
CDR3: CASSPVRREGEQFF
DNA: TGTGCCAGCTCACCGGTCCGAAGAGAGGGTGAGCAGTTCTTC

V: TRBV9
size: NA
J: TRBJ2-5
D: NA
CDR3: CASSPAEKETQYF
DNA: TGTGCCAGCAGCCCCGCAGAGAAAGAGACCCAGTACTTC

V: TRBV12-3/TRBV12-4
size: many
J: TRBJ2-5
D: NA
CDR3: CASSFGDRIYF
DNA: TGTGCCAGCAGTTTTGGAGACAGGATCTACTTC

V: TRBV7-2
size: NA
J: TRBJ1-2
D: NA
CDR3: CASSPGGPTYTF
DNA: TGTGCCAGCAGCCCCGGGGGACCCACCTACACCTTC

V: TRBV5-6
size: few
J: TRBJ2-7
D: NA
CDR3: CASSGAVAVEQYF
DNA: TGTGCCAGCAGCGGTGCGGTCGCCGTAGAGCAGTACTTC

V: TRBV6-1
size: NA
J: TRBJ2-5
D: TRBD2
CDR3: CASSPGLAYRKTQYF
DNA: TGTGCCAGCAGCCCCGGACTAGCGTATAGAAAGACCCAGTACTTC

V: TRBV28
size: NA
J: TRBJ1-4
D: TRBD1
CDR3: CASRTGGTSEKLFF
DNA: TGTGCCAGCAGGACAGGGGGTACTAGTGAAAAACTGTTTTTT

V: TRBV2
size: NA
J: TRBJ2-7
D: TRBD2
CDR3: CASSGGGSLYEQYF
DNA: TGTGCCAGCAGTGGGGGAGGGTCCCTCTACGAGCAGTACTTC

V: TRBV29-1
size: NA
J: TRBJ2-1
D: TRBD2
CDR3: CSVDSGSVSYNEQFF
DNA: TGCAGCGTTGACAGCGGGAGTGTATCCTACAATGAGCAGTTCTTC

V: TRBV20-1
size: NA
J: TRBJ2-5
D: TRBD1
CDR3: CSARQGAKETQYF
DNA: TGCAGTGCCCGACAGGGGGCAAAAGAGACCCAGTACTTC

V: TRBV6-2/TRBV6-3
size: few
J: TRBJ2-3
D: NA
CDR3: CASSYQGTPQYF
DNA: TGTGCCAGCAGTTATCAAGGGACGCCGCAGTATTTT

V: TRBV12-3/TRBV12-4
size: NA
J: TRBJ2-3
D: TRBD2
CDR3: CASREGRTSGRATDTQYF
DNA: TGTGCCAGCAGAGAAGGAAGGACTAGCGGGAGGGCGACAGATACGCAGTATTTT

V: TRBV20-1
size: few
J: TRBJ2-5
D: TRBD1
CDR3: CSAPTGDGETQYF
DNA: TGCAGTGCCCCCACAGGGGATGGGGAGACCCAGTACTTC

V: TRBV14
size: few
J: TRBJ2-5
D: NA
CDR3: CASSQDLLGEETQYF
DNA: TGTGCCAGCAGCCAAGATTTACTAGGCGAAGAGACCCAGTACTTC

V: TRBV5-1
size: NA
J: TRBJ1-2
D: NA
CDR3: CASSFSETGSSGYTF
DNA: TGCGCCAGCAGCTTTTCCGAGACAGGTTCAAGTGGCTACACCTTC

V: TRBV11-2
size: few
J: TRBJ1-3
D: NA
CDR3: CASSLVGPGTGNTIYF
DNA: TGTGCCAGCAGCTTAGTAGGTCCGGGGACTGGAAACACCATATATTTT

V: TRBV12-3/TRBV12-4
size: NA
J: TRBJ2-2
D: TRBD1
CDR3: CASSLSWTGGRTGELFF
DNA: TGTGCCAGCAGTTTAAGCTGGACAGGGGGTCGTACCGGGGAGCTGTTTTTT

V: TRBV7-2
size: NA
J: TRBJ2-1
D: TRBD2
CDR3: CASSLVALAGTYNEQFF
DNA: TGTGCCAGCAGCTTAGTTGCCCTAGCGGGAACCTACAATGAGCAGTTCTTC

V: TRBV28
size: few
J: TRBJ1-5
D: NA
CDR3: CASSTGTTRPGQPQHF
DNA: TGTGCCAGCAGTACGGGGACTACCCGTCCTGGTCAGCCCCAGCATTTT

V: TRBV7-2
size: few
J: TRBJ2-1
D: NA
CDR3: CASSQPWKVEQFF
DNA: TGTGCCAGCAGCCAACCGTGGAAGGTTGAGCAGTTCTTC

V: TRBV28
size: NA
J: TRBJ1-2
D: NA
CDR3: CASSLATTVNYGYTF
DNA: TGTGCCAGCAGTTTGGCGACGACAGTAAACTATGGCTACACCTTC

V: TRBV12-3/TRBV12-4
size: NA
J: TRBJ1-2
D: NA
CDR3: CASSFPGLQGYGYTF
DNA: TGTGCCAGCAGTTTTCCAGGACTACAGGGCTATGGCTACACCTTC

V: TRBV5-1
size: many
J: TRBJ2-1
D: TRBD2
CDR3: CASSLAGTSGTYGGNEQFF
DNA: TGCGCCAGCAGCTTGGCCGGGACTAGCGGGACCTACGGTGGGAATGAGCAGTTCTTC

V: TRBV29-1
size: many
J: TRBJ1-2
D: NA
CDR3: CSVAIPGNYGYTF
DNA: TGCAGCGTTGCGATTCCAGGGAACTATGGCTACACCTTC

V: TRBV11-2
size: many
J: TRBJ1-1
D: NA
CDR3: CASSLGHPTEAFF
DNA: TGTGCCAGCAGCTTAGGGCATCCCACTGAAGCTTTCTTT

V: TRBV20-1
size: few
J: TRBJ1-2
D: TRBD1
CDR3: CSARGQGRHYGYTF
DNA: TGCAGTGCTAGAGGACAGGGGCGCCACTATGGCTACACCTTC

V: TRBV12-3/TRBV12-4
size: many
J: TRBJ2-1
D: NA
CDR3: CASSLRGTVYNEQFF
DNA: TGTGCCAGCAGTTTAAGGGGGACGGTGTACAATGAGCAGTTCTTC

V: TRBV3-1
size: many
J: TRBJ2-1
D: TRBD2
CDR3: CASSQSTSGYNEQFF
DNA: TGTGCCAGCAGCCAATCTACTAGCGGGTACAATGAGCAGTTCTTC

V: TRBV24-1
size: many
J: TRBJ1-1
D: NA
CDR3: CATRKQGNTEAFF
DNA: TGTGCCACCAGGAAACAGGGGAACACTGAAGCTTTCTTT

V: TRBV3-1
size: few
J: TRBJ1-1
D: NA
CDR3: CASSRTDTNTEAFF
DNA: TGTGCCAGCAGCCGGACAGACACGAACACTGAAGCTTTCTTT

V: TRBV7-7
size: NA
J: TRBJ2-2
D: NA
CDR3: CASTKASYSGELFF
DNA: TGTGCCAGCACTAAGGCTAGCTATTCCGGGGAGCTGTTTTTT

V: TRBV15
size: NA
J: TRBJ2-3
D: NA
CDR3: CATSRGGGLSDTQYF
DNA: TGTGCCACCAGCAGAGGAGGGGGACTCTCAGATACGCAGTATTTT

V: TRBV12-3/TRBV12-4
size: NA
J: TRBJ2-3
D: NA
CDR3: CASSLRASVGTDTQYF
DNA: TGTGCCAGCAGTTTACGGGCTAGTGTGGGCACAGATACGCAGTATTTT

V: TRBV20-1
size: many
J: TRBJ2-1
D: TRBD2
CDR3: CSAPIAGGLGEQFF
DNA: TGCAGTGCTCCTATAGCGGGGGGGCTTGGTGAGCAGTTCTTC

V: TRBV12-3/TRBV12-4
size: few
J: TRBJ2-1
D: NA
CDR3: CASTILRLADNEQFF
DNA: TGTGCCAGCACCATCTTACGCCTAGCAGACAATGAGCAGTTCTTC

V: TRBV6-1
size: few
J: TRBJ2-7
D: NA
CDR3: CASRVDGAYEQYF
DNA: TGTGCCAGCAGGGTCGATGGGGCCTACGAGCAGTACTTC

V: TRBV2
size: NA
J: TRBJ2-7
D: TRBD2
CDR3: CASSESVSGRYYEQYF
DNA: TGTGCCAGCAGTGAATCAGTTAGCGGGAGGTACTACGAGCAGTACTTC

V: TRBV25-1
size: NA
J: TRBJ2-7
D: TRBD2
CDR3: CATKPGTSGRAYEQYF
DNA: TGTGCCACAAAGCCCGGGACTAGCGGGAGGGCCTACGAGCAGTACTTC

V: TRBV2
size: NA
J: TRBJ2-1
D: TRBD2
CDR3: CASSGTSGPNNEQFF
DNA: TGTGCCAGCAGTGGGACTAGCGGGCCAAACAATGAGCAGTTCTTC

V: TRBV4-1
size: NA
J: TRBJ2-6
D: TRBD1
CDR3: CASSLELGQGVPSGANVLTF
DNA: TGCGCCAGCAGCCTTGAACTGGGACAGGGTGTTCCTTCTGGGGCCAACGTCCTGACTTTC

V: TRBV15
size: few
J: TRBJ2-3
D: TRBD2
CDR3: CATSSELAGTTDTQYF
DNA: TGTGCCACCAGCAGCGAACTAGCGGGAACCACAGATACGCAGTATTTT

V: TRBV19
size: NA
J: TRBJ2-1
D: NA
CDR3: CASSYQLVNTEQFF
DNA: TGTGCCAGTAGCTACCAGCTAGTGAACACAGAGCAGTTCTTC

V: TRBV7-2
size: NA
J: TRBJ2-3
D: TRBD2
CDR3: CASSLSGTSWVPDTQYF
DNA: TGTGCCAGCAGCCTCTCCGGGACTAGCTGGGTCCCAGATACGCAGTATTTT

V: TRBV7-2
size: many
J: TRBJ2-3
D: TRBD1
CDR3: CASSLIGQGADTQYF
DNA: TGTGCCAGCAGCTTAATTGGACAGGGCGCAGATACGCAGTATTTT

V: TRBV12-3/TRBV12-4
size: few
J: TRBJ2-2
D: NA
CDR3: CASSLTGNLANTGELFF
DNA: TGTGCCAGCAGTTTAACAGGGAACCTCGCGAACACCGGGGAGCTGTTTTTT

V: TRBV19
size: once
J: TRBJ2-1
D: TRBD2
CDR3: CASRRTSVAYNEQFF
DNA: TGTGCCAGTAGACGGACTAGCGTAGCCTACAATGAGCAGTTCTTC

V: TRBV7-6
size: NA
J: TRBJ1-6
D: NA
CDR3: CASSVTGLLDSPLHF
DNA: TGTGCCAGCAGCGTAACAGGGTTGTTGGACTCACCCCTCCACTTT

V: TRBV4-1
size: NA
J: TRBJ2-2
D: NA
CDR3: CASSQEDSILFF
DNA: TGCGCCAGCAGCCAAGAAGACAGTATCCTGTTTTTT

V: TRBV24-1
size: many
J: TRBJ2-1
D: TRBD1
CDR3: CATSDSGTGDVNEQFF
DNA: TGTGCCACCAGTGATTCCGGGACAGGGGATGTTAATGAGCAGTTCTTC

V: TRBV6-5
size: NA
J: TRBJ2-7
D: TRBD1
CDR3: CASSYSRTGTGGMWEQYF
DNA: TGTGCCAGCAGTTACTCTAGAACCGGGACAGGGGGCATGTGGGAGCAGTACTTC

V: TRBV19
size: many
J: TRBJ2-2
D: TRBD1
CDR3: CASSTDRATGELFF
DNA: TGTGCCAGTAGTACGGACAGGGCCACCGGGGAGCTGTTTTTT

V: TRBV6-1
size: few
J: TRBJ1-1
D: TRBD1
CDR3: CASSDRGHGNTEAFF
DNA: TGTGCCAGCAGTGACAGGGGGCACGGAAACACTGAAGCTTTCTTT

V: TRBV3-1
size: few
J: TRBJ1-1
D: TRBD1
CDR3: CASSQWDRRNTEAFF
DNA: TGTGCCAGCAGCCAATGGGACAGGCGGAACACTGAAGCTTTCTTT

V: TRBV5-1
size: NA
J: TRBJ2-3
D: NA
CDR3: CASSLAGGAGGAADTQYF
DNA: TGCGCCAGCAGCTTGGCCGGGGGGGCAGGGGGCGCGGCAGATACGCAGTATTTT

V: TRBV11-2
size: many
J: TRBJ2-1
D: TRBD2
CDR3: CASSFDRGGYNEQFF
DNA: TGTGCCAGCAGCTTTGATCGGGGGGGATACAATGAGCAGTTCTTC

V: TRBV10-1
size: NA
J: TRBJ2-1
D: NA
CDR3: CASSESTASSYNEQFF
DNA: TGCGCCAGCAGTGAGTCGACCGCGAGCTCCTACAATGAGCAGTTCTTC